The clone carrying this TCR beta chain appeared a few times. Other DNA variants within this sample encode the same CDR3. This entry comes from a study of Ad26.COV2.S vaccination and SARS-CoV-2 variants. Sample treatment: around 19 received Ad26.COV2.S at low or high dose, single or two shots; about five received placebo; per-sample allocation not given. Collection of the samples took place on day 63 after the first injection of vaccine or placebo. Some clones are missing from TCRdb's copy, which holds only in-frame ones; the method was immunoSEQ multiplex PCR. The sample includes 350,000 to 450,000 clones, around four fifths of them seen just once. Between the trimmed V and J ends, which lost 6 bases and 7 bases, there was a span of 3 bases. From germline, CDR1 is SQVTM and CDR2 ANQGSEA. This CDR3 is 8 amino acids long.

This chain links TRBV29-1 with TRBJ1-2, with D unresolved. Sequenced here: peripheral blood, sampled in a trial of Ad26.COV2.S vaccine versus placebo. The sequence derives from a person aged 18-60 years who received the Ad26.COV2.S COVID-19 vaccine or a placebo. The CDR3, as DNA: TGCAGCGTGGGTGGCTACACCTTC. It encodes CSVGGYTF. Based on the CDR3 plus reference TRBV29-1 and TRBJ1-2, the full variable domain is SAVISQKPSRDICQRGTSLTIQCQVDSQVTMMFWYRQQPGQSLTLIATANQGSEATYESGFVIDKFPISRPNLTFSTLTVSNMSPEDSSIYLCSVGGYTFGSGTRLTVV.